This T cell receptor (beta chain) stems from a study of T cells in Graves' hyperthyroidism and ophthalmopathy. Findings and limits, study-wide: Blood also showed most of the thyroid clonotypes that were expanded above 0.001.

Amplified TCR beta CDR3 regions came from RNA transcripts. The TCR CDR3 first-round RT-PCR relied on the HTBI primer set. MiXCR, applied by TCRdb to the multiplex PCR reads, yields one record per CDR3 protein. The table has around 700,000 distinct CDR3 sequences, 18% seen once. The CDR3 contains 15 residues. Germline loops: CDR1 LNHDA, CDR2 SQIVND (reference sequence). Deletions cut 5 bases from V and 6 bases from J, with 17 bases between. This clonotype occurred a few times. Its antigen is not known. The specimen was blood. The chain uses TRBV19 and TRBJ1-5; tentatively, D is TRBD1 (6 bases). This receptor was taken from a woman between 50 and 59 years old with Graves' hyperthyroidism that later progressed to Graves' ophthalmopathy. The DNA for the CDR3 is TGTGCCAGTAGTTACAGGGAGGGTATGCGTCAGCCCCAGCATTTT. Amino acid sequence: CASSYREGMRQPQHF.